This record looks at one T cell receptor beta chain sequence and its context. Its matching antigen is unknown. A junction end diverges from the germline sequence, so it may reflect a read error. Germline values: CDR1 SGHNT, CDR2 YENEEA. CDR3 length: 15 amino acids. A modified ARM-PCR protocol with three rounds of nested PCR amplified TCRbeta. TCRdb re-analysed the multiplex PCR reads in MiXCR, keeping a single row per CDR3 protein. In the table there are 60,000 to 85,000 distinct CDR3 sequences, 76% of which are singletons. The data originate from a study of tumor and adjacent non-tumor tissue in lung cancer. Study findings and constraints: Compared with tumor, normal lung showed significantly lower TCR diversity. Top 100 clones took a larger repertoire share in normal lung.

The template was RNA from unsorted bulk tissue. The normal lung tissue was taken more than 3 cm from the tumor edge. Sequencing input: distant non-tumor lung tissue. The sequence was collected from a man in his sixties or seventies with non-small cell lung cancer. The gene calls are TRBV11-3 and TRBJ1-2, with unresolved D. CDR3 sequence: CASSLEHRRAYGYTF. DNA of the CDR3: TGTGCTAGCAGCTTAGAACACAGACGGGCCTATGGCTACACCTTC.